This passage covers 12 T cell receptor beta chains from one sample sequenced in a study of molecular identifiers for immune sequencing clone quantification. TCRdb passed the PCR reads through MiXCR, listing each CDR3 protein once. The table lists over 70,000 distinct CDR3 sequences, around 27% of them singletons. Sequencing was done on a sample of naive CD8+ T cells from blood, with Jurkat cell RNA spiked in. This sample's subset: FACS-sorted CD8+CD4-CCR7+CD45RA+ naive T cells. Every receptor here comes from a human donor in good health. Some libraries in this study had Jurkat cell RNA spiked in.

The V gene is TRBV4-2, the J gene TRBJ2-3; 14 bases map to TRBD2. In germline, CDR1 is LGHNA, CDR2 YNFKEQ. V was clipped by 0 bases and J by 0 bases; unmatched bases: 5. The CDR3 consists of 19 residues. The CDR3 DNA reads as TGTGCCAGCAGCCAAGAGTACGGGACTAGCGGGAGTAGCACAGATACGCAGTATTTT. It translates to CASSQEYGTSGSSTDTQYF.

This clonotype was counted ten times or more. The CDR3 sequence: CASSSVGGFGGTDTQYF. CDR3 bases: TGTGCCAGCAGCTCAGTCGGTGGTTTCGGAGGCACAGATACGCAGTATTTT. The V and J genes are TRBV7-9 and TRBJ2-3; D gene unclear. Between the trimmed V and J ends, which lost 4 bases and 1 base, there was a span of 18 bases. The CDR3 is made up of 17 amino acids. In germline, CDR1 is SEHNR, CDR2 FQNEAQ (reference sequence). The complete variable domain, with remaining parts taken from reference TRBV7-9 and TRBJ2-3, reads DTGVSQNPRHKITKRGQNVTFRCDPISEHNRLYWYRQTLGQGPEFLTYFQNEAQLEKSRLLSDRFSAERPKGSFSTLEIQRTEQGDSAMYLCASSSVGGFGGTDTQYFGPGTRLTVL.

This clonotype has only a few counts. The chain carries TRBV24-1 and TRBJ2-2; D might be TRBD1 (5 bases). With 4 bases removed from V and 4 bases from J, the gap between germline ends came to 15 bases. The CDR3 is made up of 16 amino acids. Germline assignment: CDR1 KGHDR and CDR2 SFDVKD. Here the CDR3 DNA reads TGTGCCACCAGTGACCCGGACACGCTAAGCACCGGGGAGCTGTTTTTT. Translated, it gives CATSDPDTLSTGELFF.

The chain couples TRBV29-1 to TRBJ2-2; D remains unclear. Germline V lookup: CDR1 SQVTM, CDR2 ANQGSEA. CDR3 length equals 11 residues. V gave up 5 bases and J gave up 7 bases, with 8 bases separating them. The CDR3 DNA is TGCAGCGTTTGGGGAAACGGGGAGCTGTTTTTT. Amino acid sequence: CSVWGNGELFF.

This clonotype was observed a handful of times. CDR3 amino acids: CASSFSGSPYEQYF. Written as DNA, the CDR3 is TGTGCCAGCAGTTTCAGCGGGAGTCCCTACGAGCAGTACTTC. The chain combines TRBV27 with TRBJ2-7; TRBD2 aligns across 8 bases. V lost 3 bases and J lost 2; bases outside the gene matches: 3. Germline-derived CDR1 and CDR2 are MNHEY and SMNVEV (reference sequence). The CDR3 covers 14 residues.

Of note for this clonotype: A much larger clone lies one base from this, so it may be a read error. The CDR3 coding sequence is TGCGCCAGCAGGGGGGAAGGCTACAAGCAGTACTTC. The encoded protein is CASRGEGYKQYF. This chain links TRBV10-2 with TRBJ2-7; D could derive from TRBD1 or TRBD2 (5 bases each). This CDR3 is built from 12 residues. Germline CDR1 is WSHSY and CDR2 is SAAADI.

About this clonotype: With a much larger clone just one base away, this may be a read error. As DNA, the CDR3 is TGTGCCAGCAGTTCCGCTGGTGGCGAGCAGTACTTC. Encoded protein: CASSSAGGEQYF. The genes are TRBV27 and TRBJ2-7; D unresolved. This CDR3 has 12 residues. The V end lost 4 bases, the J end lost 6 bases, and 10 bases lay between the germline ends. Looked up from germline, CDR1 is MNHEY and CDR2 is SMNVEV (reference sequence).

This clonotype was seen only a few times. This chain links TRBV7-7 with TRBJ2-1, with D maybe TRBD1 (6 bases). The germline V gene has CDR1 SSHAT and CDR2 FNYEAQ (reference sequence). V lost 5 bases, J lost 1 base, and 15 bases lay in between. The CDR3 sequence is 16 residues long. CDR3 sequence: CASSPQDSSSYNEQFF. DNA for the CDR3: TGTGCCAGCAGCCCACAGGACAGCTCTTCCTACAATGAGCAGTTCTTC.

This clonotype has at least ten counts. This chain joins TRBV3-1 and TRBJ2-2; 9 nucleotides match TRBD2. The V gene's germline CDR1 is LGHDT and CDR2 YNNKEL (reference sequence). This CDR3 spans 17 amino acids. V shed 2 bases, J shed 6 bases, and the junction held 10 bases outside the gene matches. The DNA of the CDR3 is TGTGCCAGCAGCCAACTGGCGGGAGGGCCTTCGGCCGGGGAGCTGTTTTTT. Its protein product is CASSQLAGGPSAGELFF.

This clonotype was counted at least ten times. The chain couples TRBV5-5 to TRBJ2-7; no clear D. Trimming removed 4 bases from V and 3 bases from J, with 8 bases in between. This CDR3 comprises 12 residues. Germline values: CDR1 SGHKS, CDR2 YYEKEE (reference sequence). The CDR3 DNA reads TGTGCCAGCAGCGCCACGGACTACGAGCAGTACTTC. Protein: CASSATDYEQYF.

This chain uses TRBV11-2 with TRBJ2-3; 10 positions match TRBD2. CDR3 length: 16 amino acids. From germline, CDR1 is SGHAT and CDR2 FQNNGV. With V trimmed by 4 bases and J by 2 bases, 6 bases remained unmatched. CDR3 DNA: TGTGCCAGCAGCTCATGGACTAGCGGACTCACAGATACGCAGTATTTT. Translating it yields CASSSWTSGLTDTQYF.

Concerning this clonotype: This clone may be a read error of a much larger clone one base away. The rearrangement links TRBV29-1 to TRBJ2-2; 9 bases are a match to TRBD2. CDR1 and CDR2 from the germline V gene are SQVTM and ANQGSEA. The length of the CDR3 is 15 residues. The CDR3 loop is CSVESPSGNTGELVF. CDR3 nucleotides: TGCAGCGTTGAGTCGCCTAGCGGGAACACCGGGGAGCTGGTTTTT.